The 29 T cell receptor beta chains presented below share a single source sample, sequenced in a study of PD-1 blockade in classical Hodgkin lymphoma. Following autologous stem cell transplantation, relapse occurred in every patient, and exposure to brentuximab vedotin varied. TCRdb's copy holds only in-frame clones and misses some; the assay was immunoSEQ multiplex PCR. This sample has 60,000 or so clones, with under 95% found just once. The material sequenced was peripheral blood mononuclear cells (PBMCs), taken at baseline. The receptors come from a human donor with classical Hodgkin lymphoma.

The chain combines TRBV21-1 with TRBJ2-1. TRBV21-1 is classified as a pseudogene. This CDR3 comprises 13 residues. The CDR3 region has the DNA TGTGCCAGCAGCAAAGATTGGTGGGATCCCCAGTTCTTC. It specifies CASSKDWWDPQFF.

The chain carries TRBV18 and TRBJ2-5, with D hard to call. The germline V gene encodes CDR1 KGHSH and CDR2 LQKENI. The V end was cut by 3 bases, the J end by 2 bases, with 4 bases between. This CDR3 region has 12 residues. CDR3 region: CASSPAQETQYF. In nucleotides, the CDR3 is TGTGCCAGCTCACCTGCGCAAGAGACCCAGTACTTC.

The chain links TRBV7-2 to TRBJ1-3; D gene unclear. CDR1 is SGHTA, CDR2 FQGNSA, per germline. This CDR3 is 16 amino acids long. V was trimmed by 0 bases and J by 0 bases, leaving 9 bases between them. The CDR3 bases are TGTGCCAGCAGCTTAGCGACTCCGGACTCTGGAAACACCATATATTTT. Its protein is CASSLATPDSGNTIYF.

The chain links TRBV4-1 to TRBJ1-5; TRBD1 matches at 10 bases. V shed 4 bases and J 7 bases; nucleotides not matched to a gene: 7. Germline V gene lookup returns CDR1 MGHRA and CDR2 YSYEKL. The CDR3 is 15 amino acids. The CDR3 nucleotides read TGCGCCAGCAGCCCTATCGGGACAGGGGAACAGCCCCAGCATTTT. This encodes CASSPIGTGEQPQHF.

The rearrangement links TRBV2 to TRBJ2-7; a weak D match, TRBD1 (5 bases). This CDR3 is built from 13 residues. Trimming stripped 8 bases from V and 2 bases from J, with 13 bases between. Per the germline V gene, CDR1 is SNHLY and CDR2 is FYNNEI. CDR3 region: CASGPSTAYEQYF. The CDR3 DNA sequence: TGTGCCAGCGGCCCCTCGACAGCCTACGAGCAGTACTTC. The full variable domain, completed using reference TRBV2 and TRBJ2-7, is EPEVTQTPSHQVTQMGQEVILRCVPISNHLYFYWYRQILGQKVEFLVSFYNNEISEKSEIFDDQFSVERPDGSNFTLKIRSTKLEDSAMYFCASGPSTAYEQYFGPGTRLTVT.

J is TRBJ2-3 and V is TRBV5-1; D remains unclear. V was shortened by 3 bases and J by 4 bases, with 6 bases between the two germline ends. The CDR3 has 12 residues. CDR1 is SGHRS, CDR2 YFSETQ, per germline. The CDR3 spells CASSSGSDTQYF. The CDR3, as DNA: TGCGCCAGCAGCTCCGGTTCAGATACGCAGTATTTT.

The chain recombines TRBV7-4 with TRBJ2-3; TRBD1 or TRBD2 may be the D gene (5 bases each). This CDR3 is built from 14 residues. The germline V gene encodes CDR1 SGHVT and CDR2 SQSDAQ. V gave up 6 bases and J gave up 2 bases, with 12 bases separating them. DNA for the CDR3: TGTGCCAGCAGGTTTGGGGGTGACACAGATACGCAGTATTTT. Its translation is CASRFGGDTDTQYF.

This clone occurred once. This chain connects TRBV5-6 to TRBJ1-5; 8 bases are a match to TRBD1. This CDR3 region has 15 residues. CDR1 SGHDT and CDR2 YYEEEE come from the germline V gene. The V segment lost 2 bases and the J segment 6 bases; nucleotides outside the gene matches: 7. The CDR3 coding sequence is TGTGCCAGCAGCTTATGGCAGGGGGCAGCTCAGCCCCAGCATTTT. Its translation is CASSLWQGAAQPQHF.

V is TRBV9 and J is TRBJ1-6; no firm D call. The CDR3 length is 13 residues. V was cut by 3 bases and J by 7 bases, with 8 bases left in between. Germline V gene sequence: CDR1 SGDLS, CDR2 YYNGEE. The CDR3 loop reads CASSAEINSPLHF. DNA of the CDR3: TGTGCCAGCAGCGCCGAGATAAATTCACCCCTCCACTTT. The variable domain in full, completed from reference TRBV9 and TRBJ1-6, reads DSGVTQTPKHLITATGQRVTLRCSPRSGDLSVYWYQQSLDQGLQFLIQYYNGEERAKGNILERFSAQQFPDLHSELNLSSLELGDSALYFCASSAEINSPLHFGNGTRLTVT.

The J gene is TRBJ1-6, the V gene TRBV27; D gene uncertain. The V gene lost 2 bases and the J gene lost 3 bases, with 11 bases spanning the gap. Germline-derived CDR1 and CDR2 are MNHEY and SMNVEV (reference sequence). The CDR3 has 16 residues. The CDR3, as DNA: TGTGCCAGCAGTTTAGGGTTGGCATACTATAATTCACCCCTCCACTTT. Its translation is CASSLGLAYYNSPLHF.

This clone was recorded only once. V usage is TRBV7-8 and J usage is TRBJ1-1; D is unresolved. With 0 bases removed from V and 1 base from J, the gap between germline ends came to 9 bases. Germline values: CDR1 SGHVS, CDR2 FQNEAQ. This CDR3 contains 15 residues. CDR3 region: CASSLARVPNTEAFF. The CDR3 nucleotides read TGTGCCAGCAGCTTAGCGAGGGTCCCGAACACTGAAGCTTTCTTT.

This chain joins TRBV6-5 and TRBJ2-3; D not certain. From germline, CDR1 is MNHEY and CDR2 SVGAGI. V was shortened by 2 bases and J by 1 base, with 10 bases between the two germline ends. The CDR3 has 15 amino acids. Written as DNA, the CDR3 is TGTGCCAGCAGTTACCCCGAAGGCGGCACAGATACGCAGTATTTT. It translates to CASSYPEGGTDTQYF.

This chain links TRBV10-3 with TRBJ2-1, with D possibly being TRBD2 (5 bases). This CDR3 comprises 16 residues. The V end was cut by 0 bases, the J end by 0 bases, with 9 bases between. The V gene's germline CDR1 is ENHRY and CDR2 SYGVKD. CDR3 sequence reads: CAISESVSVSYNEQFF. Here the CDR3 DNA reads TGTGCCATCAGTGAGTCAGTTAGCGTCTCCTACAATGAGCAGTTCTTC.

This chain joins TRBV4-1 and TRBJ2-7; D ambiguous. CDR3 size: 14 residues. Deletions cut 1 base from V and 6 bases from J, with 13 bases between. Looked up from germline, CDR1 is MGHRA and CDR2 is YSYEKL. CDR3 bases: TGCGCCAGCAGCCAAGGGGGATCGCCCCCCGAGCAGTACTTC. Translating it yields CASSQGGSPPEQYF.

This clone was seen just once. This chain links TRBV11-2 with TRBJ2-1; TRBD2 aligns across 9 bases. The germline V gene has CDR1 SGHAT and CDR2 FQNNGV. The CDR3 runs 15 residues. Germline trimming cut 4 bases from V and 4 bases from J; bases unmatched to any gene: 5. The CDR3 nucleotides are TGTGCCAGCAGCTCCGGACTAGCGACTTACAATGAGCAGTTCTTC. Its protein product is CASSSGLATYNEQFF. The whole variable domain, remainder taken from reference TRBV11-2 and TRBJ2-1, is EAGVAQSPRYKIIEKRQSVAFWCNPISGHATLYWYQQILGQGPKLLIQFQNNGVVDDSQLPKDRFSAERLKGVDSTLKIQPAKLEDSAVYLCASSSGLATYNEQFFGPGTRLTVL.

J is TRBJ1-1 and V is TRBV10-1; D remains ambiguous. V was trimmed by 3 bases and J by 1 base, leaving 9 bases between them. Germline V gene data show CDR1 as WNHNN and CDR2 as SYGVQD (reference sequence). This CDR3 has 14 residues. CDR3 amino acids: CASSERAKNTEAFF. CDR3 nucleotides: TGCGCCAGCAGTGAAAGGGCGAAGAACACTGAAGCTTTCTTT.

V usage is TRBV4-2 and J usage is TRBJ1-1; D gene ambiguous. V was clipped by 0 bases and J by 0 bases, with 8 bases between them. Germline-derived CDR1 and CDR2 are LGHNA and YNFKEQ. The CDR3 totals 15 residues. The CDR3 loop reads CASSQDYAMNTEAFF. The CDR3 bases are TGTGCCAGCAGCCAAGATTATGCGATGAACACTGAAGCTTTCTTT.

This chain links TRBV6-6 with TRBJ2-5; maybe TRBD2 (5 bases). The germline CDR1 and CDR2 sequences are MNHNY and SVGAGI (reference sequence). The V end was cut by 5 bases, the J end by 0 bases, with 10 bases between. CDR3 size: 14 residues. As DNA, the CDR3 is TGTGCCAGCAGTCCCAGCGGCTACCAAGAGACCCAGTACTTC. Amino acid sequence: CASSPSGYQETQYF.

This clone was seen just once. This rearrangement joins TRBV27 to TRBJ2-1; D not certain. CDR1 MNHEY and CDR2 SMNVEV come from the germline V gene (reference sequence). Deletions cut 1 base from V and 5 bases from J, with 12 bases between. This CDR3 comprises 15 residues. The DNA of the CDR3 is TGTGCCAGCAGTTTATACAAGGAGAAGAACAATGAGCAGTTCTTC. It encodes CASSLYKEKNNEQFF.

The chain couples TRBV19 to TRBJ2-4; 7 nucleotides match TRBD1. V gave up 5 bases and J gave up 9 bases; unmatched junction bases: 4. The CDR3 covers 12 residues. The germline CDR1 and CDR2 sequences are LNHDA and SQIVND (reference sequence). The CDR3 here is CASSGQVAIQYF. The DNA of the CDR3 is TGTGCCAGTAGTGGACAGGTGGCCATTCAGTACTTC.

The V and J genes are TRBV4-2 and TRBJ1-6; D remains ambiguous. The germline V gene encodes CDR1 LGHNA and CDR2 YNFKEQ. The CDR3 contains 15 residues. Trimming shortened V by 0 bases and J by 8 bases, and 11 bases separated the two germline ends. The CDR3 loop is CASSQEGRTDSPLHF. CDR3 bases: TGTGCCAGCAGCCAAGAGGGGAGGACGGATTCACCCCTCCACTTT.

This chain joins TRBV6-5 and TRBJ2-2; D unclear. V was pared by 0 bases and J by 8 bases, with 16 bases between. The germline V gene encodes CDR1 MNHEY and CDR2 SVGAGI. CDR3 size: 16 residues. CDR3 protein: CASSYSAGTIKGELFF. The CDR3 nucleotides are TGTGCCAGCAGTTACTCGGCCGGCACCATTAAAGGGGAGCTGTTTTTT.

The table lists this clone with a few counts. CDR3 sequence reads: CASSARGRDTEAFF. The CDR3 DNA follows: TGTGCCAGCAGCGCCAGGGGTCGGGACACTGAAGCTTTCTTT. The chain joins TRBV11-1 to TRBJ1-1; a possible D gene is TRBD1 (6 bases). CDR3 length: 14 residues. V gave up 5 bases and J gave up 3 bases, with 13 bases separating them. CDR1 SGHAT and CDR2 FQDESV come from the germline V gene (reference sequence).

The V call is TRBV25-1, the J call TRBJ2-1; D not resolved. The germline gives CDR1 MGHDK, CDR2 SYGVNS. V lost 8 bases, J lost 0 bases, and 11 bases lay in between. The CDR3 consists of 14 residues. DNA of the CDR3: TGTGCCAGCGCAAGACCAAGCTCCTACAATGAGCAGTTCTTC. Protein product: CASARPSSYNEQFF. The full variable domain, in which reference TRBV25-1 and TRBJ2-1 provide the parts outside the CDR3, is EADIYQTPRYLVIGTGKKITLECSQTMGHDKMYWYQQDPGMELHLIHYSYGVNSTEKGDLSSESTVSRIRTEHFPLTLESARPSHTSQYLCASARPSSYNEQFFGPGTRLTVL.

DNA for the CDR3: TGTGCCAGCAGTGACGACAGTTACTCCTACAATGAGCAGTTCTTC. Translation: CASSDDSYSYNEQFF. The chain combines TRBV6-1 with TRBJ2-1, with D possibly being TRBD1 (5 bases). CDR3 length equals 15 residues. The germline CDR1 and CDR2 sequences are MNHNS and SASEGT. V lost 3 bases, J lost 0 bases, and 9 bases lay in between.

This clone occurred a few times. The chain employs TRBV7-9 and TRBJ1-2, with no clear D. This CDR3 contains 13 residues. Trimming stripped 7 bases from V and 7 bases from J, with 16 bases between. Per the germline V gene, CDR1 is SEHNR and CDR2 is FQNEAQ (reference sequence). CDR3 DNA sequence: TGTGCCAGCATCGCGGACGGTATGGGTGGCTACACCTTC. Its protein is CASIADGMGGYTF.

V is TRBV1 and J is TRBJ2-7; the DNA was not compared with TRBD1, the D call given in the table. TRBV1 is described as a pseudogene. The CDR3 sequence is 19 residues long. The CDR3 region is CTSSQAVPGQGQNRGEQYF. In DNA form, the CDR3 reads TGCACCAGCAGCCAAGCCGTCCCGGGACAGGGACAGAACCGGGGTGAGCAGTACTTC.

The chain carries TRBV19 and TRBJ1-6; D might be TRBD1 (6 bases). The CDR3 is made up of 12 amino acids. Trimming pared 9 bases from V and 7 bases from J, leaving 10 bases between. CDR1 LNHDA and CDR2 SQIVND come from the germline V gene (reference sequence). CDR3 protein: CASLGGNSPLHF. The CDR3 nucleotides are TGTGCCAGCCTTGGGGGCAATTCACCCCTCCACTTT.

The rearrangement links TRBV6-1 to TRBJ2-5, with D tentatively TRBD2 (5 bases). Trimming took off 6 bases at V and 3 bases at J, with 11 bases between the two ends. The CDR3 has 13 amino acids. Germline loops: CDR1 MNHNS, CDR2 SASEGT. CDR3 nucleotide sequence: TGTGCCAGCAGCCTGGACGGGGAAGAGACCCAGTACTTC. Translating gives CASSLDGEETQYF.